This T cell receptor beta chain stems from a study of control samples from healthy donors and cancer patients. Sequenced by immunoSEQ multiplex PCR; TCRdb stores in-frame clones only, minus some. Among around 75,000 clones listed, 92% were seen once. Looked up from germline, CDR1 is LGHNA and CDR2 is YNFKEQ. CDR3 size: 14 residues. The V and J ends lost 2 bases and 8 bases respectively, with 15 bases between them. Only one count was recorded for this clone. The sequenced sample consisted of blood. This sequence was found in a woman aged 55-75 years in good health. The chain carries TRBV4-2 and TRBJ1-2; D gene uncertain. CDR3: CASSQSDQNGGYTF. The DNA for the CDR3 is TGTGCCAGCAGCCAATCCGACCAAAATGGGGGCTACACCTTC.